This note documents a single TCR beta chain sequence. Antigen unknown. The repertoire was sequenced with immunoSEQ multiplex PCR; TCRdb's copy has only in-frame clones and lacks some. The data show about 9,400 clones, with about 75% seen just once and around 15% held by the top ten. The data derive from a study of T cell clonotyping in hematopoietic cell transplantation. Findings and caveats of the study: Without cell sorting, CD4 versus CD8 contributions remain unresolved. Graft donor and pretransplant recipient Inverse Simpson Index values predicted broader posttransplant TCR diversity. Pathologically expanded recipient clonotypes increased progressively from day 30 to day 180 as diversity fell. At the given depth, recipient repertoires were over 97% de novo clonotypes.

CDR3 length: 17 amino acids. The germline CDR1 and CDR2 sequences are MNHEY and SMNVEV (reference sequence). The germline V and J ends were trimmed by 6 bases and 0 bases, with 18 bases remaining between them. The chain combines TRBV27 with TRBJ1-5; TRBD1 might be the D (5 bases). The sequence was obtained from a male patient between 35 and 55 years old who had an allogeneic stem cell transplant from a related donor, so the T cells may come from the graft donor. Some clones in this sample may be carry-over from other donors' samples. The source was PBMCs, collected 180 days after allogeneic stem cell transplant. CDR3 DNA sequence: TGTGCCAGCAGACAGGCTGGGGGGGAATATAGCAATCAGCCCCAGCATTTT. It encodes CASRQAGGEYSNQPQHF.